The 25 T cell receptor beta chains reported below all come from one sample, sequenced in a study of human T cells and chemical hapten exposure. Time point of the sample: patch test 2, 6 weeks after DPC sensitization. Stated treatment: therapeutic diphenylcyclopropenone sensitization with weekly scalp DPC. Extraction yielded total RNA from whole blood (unfractionated). TCRdb fed the RACE reads into MiXCR, producing one record per CDR3 protein. The table records about 42,000 distinct CDR3 sequences, approximately 10% of them present only once. Sample: whole blood, taken in connection with sensitization to the hapten diphenylcyclopropenone (DPC). The receptors stem from a woman in her twenties or thirties with alopecia areata. Some clones in this sample may be carry-over from other donors' samples.

V gene TRBV7-6 combines with J gene TRBJ2-3; D perhaps matches TRBD2 (6 bases). Per the germline V gene, CDR1 is SGHVS and CDR2 is FNYEAQ. V lost 5 bases and J 0 bases, leaving 9 bases between the germline ends. The CDR3 has 14 residues. CDR3 DNA sequence: TGTGCCAGCAGCCCCAGCGGGAGCACAGATACGCAGTATTTT. It yields the protein CASSPSGSTDTQYF. Full variable domain (rest looked up from reference TRBV7-6 and TRBJ2-3): GAGVSQSPRYKVTKRGQDVALRCDPISGHVSLYWYRQALGQGPEFLTYFNYEAQQDKSGLPNDRFSAERPEGSISTLTIQRTEQRDSAMYRCASSPSGSTDTQYFGPGTRLTVL.

This clonotype came up many times. V is TRBV11-2 and J is TRBJ2-7, with unresolved D. Deletions cut 5 bases from V and 2 bases from J, with 10 bases between. CDR3 size: 13 residues. The V gene's germline CDR1 is SGHAT and CDR2 FQNNGV. CDR3 DNA sequence: TGTGCCAGCAGCGGTGCTAGGGCCTACGAGCAGTACTTC. It encodes CASSGARAYEQYF.

This clonotype was detected a few times. The chain links TRBV18 to TRBJ1-4, with D possibly being TRBD1 (6 bases). Germline V gene sequence: CDR1 KGHSH, CDR2 LQKENI. The CDR3 is made up of 17 amino acids. Deletions cut 3 bases from V and 8 bases from J, with 22 bases between. This CDR3 is CASSPGRTGRPQEKLFF. The CDR3 bases are TGTGCCAGCTCACCGGGTAGAACAGGGCGGCCTCAGGAAAAACTGTTTTTT. Supplemented by reference TRBV18 and TRBJ1-4, the full variable domain reads NAGVMQNPRHLVRRRGQEARLRCSPMKGHSHVYWYRQLPEEGLKFMVYLQKENIIDESGMPKERFSAEFPKEGPSILRIQQVVRGDSAAYFCASSPGRTGRPQEKLFFGSGTQLSVL.

Comments on this clonotype: A much more abundant neighbour one base away suggests this may be a read error. The V and J genes are TRBV6-4 and TRBJ2-2; TRBD1 matches at 7 bases. Germline V lookup: CDR1 MRHNA, CDR2 SNTAGT. This CDR3 region has 15 residues. The CDR3 nucleotides read TGTGCCAGCAGTGCAAAGGGGGCGGACACCGGGGAGCCGTTTTTT. The encoded protein is CASSAKGADTGEPFF.

CDR3 residues: CASSPWGQHNEQFF. The CDR3 DNA sequence: TGTGCCAGCAGCCCTTGGGGACAGCACAATGAGCAGTTCTTC. The J gene is TRBJ2-1, the V gene TRBV9; TRBD1 matches 7 bases. J lost 5 bases, V lost 4 bases, and 6 bases had no gene match. CDR3 length: 14 residues. Germline loops: CDR1 SGDLS, CDR2 YYNGEE.

The chain carries TRBV7-2 and TRBJ2-1, with a weak D call TRBD1 (6 bases). V dropped 4 bases and J dropped 9 bases, with 16 bases sitting between them. Germline CDR1 reads SGHTA; CDR2 reads FQGNSA. The CDR3 contains 14 residues. CDR3 residues: CASSSGASRGEQFF. The CDR3 DNA follows: TGTGCCAGCAGCTCAGGGGCTAGCCGGGGTGAGCAGTTCTTC.

V gene TRBV7-2 combines with J gene TRBJ2-7; D remains ambiguous. Germline V gene lookup returns CDR1 SGHTA and CDR2 FQGNSA. There are 14 residues in the CDR3. The ends were cut back, 5 bases at V and 4 bases at J, with 15 bases in the middle. CDR3 region: CASSPTPIPYEQYF. CDR3 in DNA: TGTGCCAGCAGCCCGACCCCGATTCCTTACGAGCAGTACTTC.

The chain links TRBV29-1 to TRBJ1-4; 9 positions match TRBD1. Germline CDR1 and CDR2: SQVTM and ANQGSEA. J lost 8 bases, V lost 7 bases, and 5 bases had no gene match. This CDR3 is 12 amino acids long. The CDR3 protein is CSAATGGEKLFF. The DNA for the CDR3 is TGCAGCGCCGCGACAGGGGGAGAAAAACTGTTTTTT.

This clonotype occurred a few times. V usage is TRBV6-1 and J usage is TRBJ2-1; D possibly corresponds to TRBD1 (5 bases). The V gene's germline CDR1 is MNHNS and CDR2 SASEGT. The germline V and J ends were trimmed by 2 bases and 5 bases, with 10 bases remaining between them. This CDR3 spans 14 amino acids. The CDR3 DNA reads TGTGCCAGCAGTGAATCCAGGGTCAACAATGAGCAGTTCTTC. Its translation is CASSESRVNNEQFF.

This clonotype has a count of ten or more. The V and J genes are TRBV5-1 and TRBJ2-3; 10 bases map to TRBD1. In germline, CDR1 is SGHRS, CDR2 YFSETQ. Trimming cost V 6 bases and J 6 bases; bases outside gene matches: 7. The CDR3 extends over 14 amino acids. The CDR3 sequence: CASTRDRGMDTQYF. The DNA for the CDR3 is TGCGCCAGCACCCGGGACAGGGGAATGGATACGCAGTATTTT. Supplemented by reference TRBV5-1 and TRBJ2-3, the full variable domain reads KAGVTQTPRYLIKTRGQQVTLSCSPISGHRSVSWYQQTPGQGLQFLFEYFSETQRNKGNFPGRFSGRQFSNSRSEMNVSTLELGDSALYLCASTRDRGMDTQYFGPGTRLTVL.

The rearrangement links TRBV7-2 to TRBJ1-2, with D perhaps matching TRBD1 (5 bases). CDR1 and CDR2 (germline): SGHTA, FQGNSA. The V end lost 1 base, the J end lost 9 bases, and 18 bases lay between the germline ends. This CDR3 region has 15 residues. The CDR3, as DNA: TGTGCCAGCAGCTTAGGTGTTGGGGGAGGTGATAGCTACACCTTC. Amino acid sequence: CASSLGVGGGDSYTF.

The chain joins TRBV30 to TRBJ2-3; D gene ambiguous. The CDR3 runs 12 residues. V was trimmed by 0 bases and J by 4 bases, leaving 5 bases between them. CDR1 and CDR2 from the germline V gene are GTSNPN and SVGIG (reference sequence). The CDR3 loop is CAWSVLSDTQYF. In DNA form, the CDR3 reads TGTGCCTGGAGTGTATTGTCAGATACGCAGTATTTT. The whole variable domain, remainder taken from reference TRBV30 and TRBJ2-3, is SQTIHQWPATLVQPVGSPLSLECTVEGTSNPNLYWYRQAAGRGLQLLFYSVGIGQISSEVPQNLSASRPQDRQFILSSKKLLLSDSGFYLCAWSVLSDTQYFGPGTRLTVL.

The rearrangement links TRBV27 to TRBJ1-1; possible D gene TRBD1, 5 bases. The germline V gene encodes CDR1 MNHEY and CDR2 SMNVEV (reference sequence). The length of the CDR3 is 16 residues. V lost 1 base and J 3 bases, leaving 15 bases between the germline ends. The CDR3 nucleotides read TGTGCCAGCAGTTTATTTTTCGCAGGGAAGGACACTGAAGCTTTCTTT. Protein product: CASSLFFAGKDTEAFF.

This clonotype was picked up many times. The chain is built from TRBV7-6 and TRBJ2-7; no definite D call. Per germline, CDR1 SGHVS and CDR2 FNYEAQ. V lost 0 bases, J lost 6 bases, and 12 bases lay in between. The CDR3 spans 14 residues. The CDR3, as DNA: TGTGCCAGCAGCTTAGCTGGGGTTTTTGGCGAGCAGTACTTC. Translation: CASSLAGVFGEQYF.

The V gene is TRBV29-1, the J gene TRBJ2-2, with TRBD1 matching 7 bases. From germline, CDR1 is SQVTM and CDR2 ANQGSEA. The CDR3 is 14 residues long. The trim removed 7 bases at V and 1 base at J, leaving 6 bases unmatched. The CDR3 region has the DNA TGCAGCGGCATGACAGGGATGAACACCGGGGAGCTGTTTTTT. Translating gives CSGMTGMNTGELFF.

The V gene is TRBV20-1, the J gene TRBJ2-5; D ambiguous. The CDR3 contains 13 residues. The ends were cut back, 6 bases at V and 5 bases at J, with 16 bases in the middle. CDR1 DFQATT and CDR2 SNEGSKA come from the germline V gene (reference sequence). As DNA, the CDR3 is TGCAGTGCCACCCCTGTGGCGCGTGAGACCCAGTACTTC. Translating it yields CSATPVARETQYF.

The chain couples TRBV30 to TRBJ1-3; possibly TRBD1 for D (5 bases). Deletions cut 4 bases from V and 4 bases from J, with 8 bases between. CDR3 length: 12 amino acids. CDR1 is GTSNPN and CDR2 is SVGIG in the germline V gene (reference sequence). CDR3 amino acids: CAWTRAGNTIYF. The CDR3 coding sequence is TGTGCCTGGACCAGGGCCGGAAACACCATATATTTT.

The sample holds many counts of this clonotype. The rearrangement joins TRBV7-2 to TRBJ1-2; D is unclear. This CDR3 contains 13 residues. The V gene's germline CDR1 is SGHTA and CDR2 FQGNSA. V lost 1 base, J lost 3 bases, and 6 bases lay in between. CDR3 nucleotide sequence: TGTGCCAGCAGCTTAGGGGGAGACTATGGCTACACCTTC. This gives the protein CASSLGGDYGYTF. Based on the CDR3 plus reference TRBV7-2 and TRBJ1-2, the full variable domain is GAGVSQSPSNKVTEKGKDVELRCDPISGHTALYWYRQSLGQGLEFLIYFQGNSAPDKSGLPSDRFSAERTGGSVSTLTIQRTQQEDSAVYLCASSLGGDYGYTFGSGTRLTVV.

This clonotype was found many times. The CDR3 loop reads CAISSTGNYEQYF. The CDR3 bases are TGTGCCATCAGTAGTACAGGGAACTACGAGCAGTACTTC. The rearrangement joins TRBV10-3 to TRBJ2-7; D perhaps matches TRBD1 (6 bases). Germline CDR1 ENHRY, CDR2 SYGVKD. CDR3 length: 13 amino acids. V lost 5 bases, J lost 3 bases, and 11 bases lay in between.

This chain links TRBV7-2 with TRBJ2-1, with 7 bases matching TRBD2. CDR3 size: 15 residues. Germline V CDR1 and CDR2: SGHTA, FQGNSA. The V gene end was trimmed by 6 bases and the J gene end by 2 bases; junction bases not matched to a gene: 7. The CDR3 reads CASRRAGTPYNEQFF. The DNA of the CDR3 is TGTGCCAGCAGGCGAGCGGGGACCCCCTACAATGAGCAGTTCTTC.

This chain uses TRBV29-1 with TRBJ2-7; 10 bases align to TRBD1. The CDR3 extends over 13 amino acids. V lost 7 bases, J lost 5 bases, and 8 bases stayed unmatched. The V gene's germline CDR1 is SQVTM and CDR2 ANQGSEA. CDR3 bases: TGCAGCGCTATGACAGGGGGCAGGGACGAGCAGTACTTC. Amino acids: CSAMTGGRDEQYF.

This clonotype appeared many times. The CDR3 reads CASSFGTGLYEQYF. CDR3 DNA: TGTGCCAGCAGCTTTGGGACAGGGCTCTACGAGCAGTACTTC. V and J are TRBV5-4 and TRBJ2-7; 9 bases are a match to TRBD1. The V gene's germline CDR1 is SGHNT and CDR2 YYREEE (reference sequence). The CDR3 has 14 amino acids. With V trimmed by 2 bases and J by 3 bases, 3 bases remained unmatched.

This clonotype was observed many times. The rearrangement uses TRBV12-3 or TRBV12-4 and TRBJ2-3; 12 nucleotides match TRBD2. CDR3 size: 19 residues. V dropped 4 bases and J dropped 2; count of bases not matched to a gene: 13. The CDR3 DNA reads TGTGCCAGCAGTTCGCGGGCCCTACTAGCGGGGGGTTACACAGATACGCAGTATTTT. This sequence encodes CASSSRALLAGGYTDTQYF.

This clonotype was seen a few times. The chain carries TRBV27 and TRBJ1-2; 8 positions match TRBD1. V lost 5 bases to trimming and J lost 1 base; unmatched junction nucleotides: 9. The length of the CDR3 is 16 residues. The germline V gene has CDR1 MNHEY and CDR2 SMNVEV (reference sequence). This CDR3 reads CASSLTWTGSNYGYTF. CDR3 nucleotide sequence: TGTGCCAGCAGTCTGACCTGGACAGGGAGTAACTATGGCTACACCTTC.

The chain recombines TRBV28 with TRBJ1-1; D gene ambiguous. Trimming removed 7 bases from V and 2 bases from J, with 5 bases in between. Germline-derived CDR1 and CDR2 are MDHEN and SYDVKM. The CDR3 sequence is 11 residues long. The CDR3 loop is CASNFNTEAFF. The CDR3 DNA follows: TGTGCCAGCAACTTTAACACTGAAGCTTTCTTT. The full variable domain, its missing parts supplied by reference TRBV28 and TRBJ1-1, is DVKVTQSSRYLVKRTGEKVFLECVQDMDHENMFWYRQDPGLGLRLIYFSYDVKMKEKGDIPEGYSVSREKKERFSLILESASTNQTSMYLCASNFNTEAFFGQGTRLTVV.